This T cell receptor beta chain was identified in a study of T cells after yellow fever vaccination. Study-level information: Fractions low in cell number were prepared with SMART-Seq v4 Ultra Low Input.

The CDR3 has 13 residues. V lost 1 base and J lost 4, with 5 bases in between. Germline V gene data show CDR1 as SGHNT and CDR2 as YYREEE (reference sequence). Study-level points and caveats: Weaker, the secondary response had a peak occurring faster, on day 5 versus 15. A large majority of primary-vaccination clones showed up again after the booster (about 96% CD4, approximately 90% CD8).

The table lists this clonotype with many counts. Antigen specificity is unknown. For TCR, cDNA came from 5'RACE template switching, which added a universal primer site and UMIs. Each CDR3 protein gets one entry after TCRdb re-called the 5' RACE reads with MiXCR. The repertoire holds about 310,000 distinct CDR3 sequences, with around 3.6% as singletons. The clonotype was recovered from a man aged 18 to 29 who received the YFV17D yellow fever vaccine. The specimen was PBMCs, collected on the day of the yellow fever booster vaccination. V and J are TRBV5-4 and TRBJ2-2; no firm D call. This CDR3 reads CASSLIATGELFF. The DNA of the CDR3 is TGTGCCAGCAGCTTGATAGCCACCGGGGAGCTGTTTTTT.